Detailed here is one TCR beta chain. Its target is not known. Sequencing used immunoSEQ multiplex PCR; TCRdb keeps in-frame clones, though not all of them. The sample lists under 150,000 clones; approximately 80% were seen once. The data were obtained in a study of radiation and T cells in renal cell carcinoma. General study findings and limits: From baseline, blood top tumor clonotypes peaked at 2 weeks post-radiation.

Germline V CDR1 and CDR2: SGHRS, YFSETQ. There are 15 residues in the CDR3. Trimming left V 0 bases short and J 0 bases short, with 9 bases between. The time point here: blood 2 weeks post-SBRT. The treatment was: 15 Gy SBRT to primary tumor, nephrectomy 4 weeks later. After SBRT, blood was collected at 2 and 4 weeks, plus baseline. This TCR was sampled from a woman aged 60-75 years with renal cell carcinoma. The sample in question was blood, obtained from a patient whose treatment included radiotherapy and nephrectomy. This sequence joins TRBV5-1 and TRBJ2-5, with D perhaps being TRBD1 or TRBD2 (5 bases each). The CDR3 DNA follows: TGCGCCAGCAGCTTGGGGGGACGGAACCAAGAGACCCAGTACTTC. Protein: CASSLGGRNQETQYF. Looking up the rest from reference TRBV5-1 and TRBJ2-5 gives the full variable domain: KAGVTQTPRYLIKTRGQQVTLSCSPISGHRSVSWYQQTPGQGLQFLFEYFSETQRNKGNFPGRFSGRQFSNSRSEMNVSTLELGDSALYLCASSLGGRNQETQYFGPGTRLLVL.